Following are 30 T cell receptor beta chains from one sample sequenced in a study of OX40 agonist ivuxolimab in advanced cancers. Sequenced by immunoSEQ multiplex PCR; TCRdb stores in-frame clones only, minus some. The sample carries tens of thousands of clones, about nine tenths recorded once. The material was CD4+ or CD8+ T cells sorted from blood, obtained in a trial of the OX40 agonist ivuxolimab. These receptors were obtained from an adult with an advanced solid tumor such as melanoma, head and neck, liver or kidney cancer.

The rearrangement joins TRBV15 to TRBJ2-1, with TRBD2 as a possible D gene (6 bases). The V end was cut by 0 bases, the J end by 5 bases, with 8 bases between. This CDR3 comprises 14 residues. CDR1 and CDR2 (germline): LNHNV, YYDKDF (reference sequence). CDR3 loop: CATSRDGGNNEQFF. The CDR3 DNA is TGTGCCACCAGCAGAGATGGAGGGAACAATGAGCAGTTCTTC.

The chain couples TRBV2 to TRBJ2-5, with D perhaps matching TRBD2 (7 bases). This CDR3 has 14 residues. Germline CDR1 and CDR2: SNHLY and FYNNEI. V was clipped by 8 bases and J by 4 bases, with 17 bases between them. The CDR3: CASGGRGSRETQYF. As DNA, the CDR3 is TGTGCCAGCGGTGGGAGGGGGTCACGAGAGACCCAGTACTTC.

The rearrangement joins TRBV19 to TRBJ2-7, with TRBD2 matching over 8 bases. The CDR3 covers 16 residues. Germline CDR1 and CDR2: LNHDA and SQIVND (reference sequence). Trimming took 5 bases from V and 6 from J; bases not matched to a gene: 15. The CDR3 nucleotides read TGTGCCAGTAGTGCCTCCTCCCCAGCGGGAGTACCCGAGCAGTACTTC. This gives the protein CASSASSPAGVPEQYF. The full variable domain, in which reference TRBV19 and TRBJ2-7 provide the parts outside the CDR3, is DGGITQSPKYLFRKEGQNVTLSCEQNLNHDAMYWYRQDPGQGLRLIYYSQIVNDFQKGDIAEGYSVSREKKESFPLTVTSAQKNPTAFYLCASSASSPAGVPEQYFGPGTRLTVT.

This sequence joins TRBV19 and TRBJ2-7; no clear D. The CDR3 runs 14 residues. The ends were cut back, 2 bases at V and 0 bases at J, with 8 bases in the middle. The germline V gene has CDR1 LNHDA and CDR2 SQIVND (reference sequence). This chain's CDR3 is CASSISRNSYEQYF. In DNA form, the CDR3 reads TGTGCCAGTAGTATATCCCGTAACTCCTACGAGCAGTACTTC.

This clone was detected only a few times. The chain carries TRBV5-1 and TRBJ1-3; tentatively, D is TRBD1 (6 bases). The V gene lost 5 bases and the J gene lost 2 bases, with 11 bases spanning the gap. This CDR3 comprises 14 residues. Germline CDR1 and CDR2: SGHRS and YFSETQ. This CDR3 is CASSQGLAGNTIYF. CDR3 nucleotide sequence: TGCGCCAGCAGTCAGGGGCTTGCTGGAAACACCATATATTTT.

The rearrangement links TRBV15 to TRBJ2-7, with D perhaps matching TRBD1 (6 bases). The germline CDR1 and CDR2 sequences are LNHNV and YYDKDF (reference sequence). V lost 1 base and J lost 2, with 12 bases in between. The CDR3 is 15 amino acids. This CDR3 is CATSRAAGATYEQYF. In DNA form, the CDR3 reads TGTGCCACCAGCAGAGCGGCAGGGGCCACCTACGAGCAGTACTTC.

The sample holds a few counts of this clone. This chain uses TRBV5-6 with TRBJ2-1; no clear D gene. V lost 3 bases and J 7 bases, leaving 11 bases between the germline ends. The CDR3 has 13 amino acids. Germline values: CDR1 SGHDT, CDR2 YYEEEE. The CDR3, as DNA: TGTGCCAGCAGCTCAGTCTGGTGGAATGAGCAGTTCTTC. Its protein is CASSSVWWNEQFF.

In nucleotides, the CDR3 is TGTGCCAGCAGCTTAGAGCTAGGTCCCCTCCACTTT. Its protein product is CASSLELGPLHF. This chain uses TRBV7-9 with TRBJ1-6; D call uncertain. This CDR3 is built from 12 residues. Trimming shortened V by 1 base and J by 13 bases, and 8 bases separated the two germline ends. From germline, CDR1 is SEHNR and CDR2 FQNEAQ (reference sequence).

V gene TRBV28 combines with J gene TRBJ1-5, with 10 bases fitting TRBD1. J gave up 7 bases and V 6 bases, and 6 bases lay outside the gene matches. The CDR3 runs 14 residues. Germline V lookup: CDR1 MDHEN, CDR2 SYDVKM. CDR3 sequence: CASRIRDRGQPQHF. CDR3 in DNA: TGTGCCAGCAGAATACGGGACAGGGGACAGCCCCAGCATTTT. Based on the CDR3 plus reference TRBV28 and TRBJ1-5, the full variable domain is DVKVTQSSRYLVKRTGEKVFLECVQDMDHENMFWYRQDPGLGLRLIYFSYDVKMKEKGDIPEGYSVSREKKERFSLILESASTNQTSMYLCASRIRDRGQPQHFGDGTRLSIL.

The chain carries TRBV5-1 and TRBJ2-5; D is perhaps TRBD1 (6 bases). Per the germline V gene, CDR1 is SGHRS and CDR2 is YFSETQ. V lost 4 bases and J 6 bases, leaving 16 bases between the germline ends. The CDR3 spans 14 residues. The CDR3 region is CASSQEGQTKTQYF. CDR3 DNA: TGCGCCAGCAGCCAAGAAGGACAGACGAAGACCCAGTACTTC. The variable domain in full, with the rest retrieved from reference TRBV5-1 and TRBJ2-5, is KAGVTQTPRYLIKTRGQQVTLSCSPISGHRSVSWYQQTPGQGLQFLFEYFSETQRNKGNFPGRFSGRQFSNSRSEMNVSTLELGDSALYLCASSQEGQTKTQYFGPGTRLLVL.

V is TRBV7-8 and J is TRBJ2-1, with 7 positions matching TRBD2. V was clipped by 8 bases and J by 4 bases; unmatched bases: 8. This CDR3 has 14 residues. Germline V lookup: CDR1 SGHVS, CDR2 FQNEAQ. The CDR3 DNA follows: TGTGCCAGCGCAAGGACTAGAGTGTACAATGAGCAGTTCTTC. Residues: CASARTRVYNEQFF.

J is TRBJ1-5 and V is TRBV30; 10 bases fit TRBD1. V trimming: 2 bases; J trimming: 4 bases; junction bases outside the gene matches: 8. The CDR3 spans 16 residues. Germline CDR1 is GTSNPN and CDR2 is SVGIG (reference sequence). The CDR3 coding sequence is TGTGCCTGGAGTCCCGTAGGGACAGGGGCAAATCAGCCCCAGCATTTT. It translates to CAWSPVGTGANQPQHF.

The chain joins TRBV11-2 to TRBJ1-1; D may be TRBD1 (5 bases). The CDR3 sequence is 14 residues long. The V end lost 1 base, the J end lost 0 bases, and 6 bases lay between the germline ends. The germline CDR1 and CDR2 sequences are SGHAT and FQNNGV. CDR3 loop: CASSLGGLNTEAFF. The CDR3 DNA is TGTGCCAGCAGCTTAGGGGGCTTGAACACTGAAGCTTTCTTT.

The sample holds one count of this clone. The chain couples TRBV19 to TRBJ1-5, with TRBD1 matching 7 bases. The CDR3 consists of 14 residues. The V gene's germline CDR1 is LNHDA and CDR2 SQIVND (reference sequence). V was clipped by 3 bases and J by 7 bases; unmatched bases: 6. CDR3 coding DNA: TGTGCCAGTAGTATGGTAGGGGGCTGGCAGCCCCAGCATTTT. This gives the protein CASSMVGGWQPQHF.

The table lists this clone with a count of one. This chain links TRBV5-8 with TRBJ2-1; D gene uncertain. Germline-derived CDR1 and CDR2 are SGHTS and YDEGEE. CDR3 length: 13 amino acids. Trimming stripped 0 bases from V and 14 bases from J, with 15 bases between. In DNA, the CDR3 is TGTGCCAGCAGCTTGGGAGTACTTCAGAAAGAGTTCTTC. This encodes CASSLGVLQKEFF.

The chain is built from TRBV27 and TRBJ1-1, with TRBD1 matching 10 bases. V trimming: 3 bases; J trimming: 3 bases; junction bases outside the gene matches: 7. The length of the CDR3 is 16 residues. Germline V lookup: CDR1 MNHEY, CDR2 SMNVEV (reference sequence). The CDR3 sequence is CASSFLGQGEYTEAFF. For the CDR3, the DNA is TGTGCCAGCAGTTTCCTAGGACAGGGGGAGTACACTGAAGCTTTCTTT.

In DNA form, the CDR3 reads TGTGCCACCAGCAGAGGGGTGAGTCAGGGAGGCACTGAAGCTTTCTTT. This codes for CATSRGVSQGGTEAFF. The chain couples TRBV15 to TRBJ1-1; D may be TRBD1 (5 bases). There are 16 residues in the CDR3. V shed 1 base and J shed 4 bases, with 16 bases lying between them. CDR1 is LNHNV and CDR2 is YYDKDF in the germline V gene (reference sequence). Full variable domain (rest looked up from reference TRBV15 and TRBJ1-1): DAMVIQNPRYQVTQFGKPVTLSCSQTLNHNVMYWYQQKSSQAPKLLFHYYDKDFNNEADTPDNFQSRRPNTSFCFLDIRSPGLGDTAMYLCATSRGVSQGGTEAFFGQGTRLTVV.

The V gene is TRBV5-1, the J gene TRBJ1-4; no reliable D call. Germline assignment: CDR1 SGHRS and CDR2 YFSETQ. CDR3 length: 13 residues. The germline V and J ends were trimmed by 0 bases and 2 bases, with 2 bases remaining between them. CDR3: CASSLVTNEKLFF. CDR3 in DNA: TGCGCCAGCAGCTTGGTTACTAATGAAAAACTGTTTTTT.

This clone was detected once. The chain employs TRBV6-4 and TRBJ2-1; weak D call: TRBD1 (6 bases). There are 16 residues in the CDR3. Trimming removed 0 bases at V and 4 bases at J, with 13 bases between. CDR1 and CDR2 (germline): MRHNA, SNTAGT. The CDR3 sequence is CASSDSKRGSYNEQFF. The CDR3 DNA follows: TGTGCCAGCAGTGACTCGAAGAGGGGGTCTTACAATGAGCAGTTCTTC.

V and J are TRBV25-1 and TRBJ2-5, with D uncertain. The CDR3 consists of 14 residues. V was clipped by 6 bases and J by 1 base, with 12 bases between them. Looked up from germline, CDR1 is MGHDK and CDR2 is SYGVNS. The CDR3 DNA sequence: TGTGCCAGCAGCGGCCCTGGATTCCAAGAGACCCAGTACTTC. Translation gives CASSGPGFQETQYF.

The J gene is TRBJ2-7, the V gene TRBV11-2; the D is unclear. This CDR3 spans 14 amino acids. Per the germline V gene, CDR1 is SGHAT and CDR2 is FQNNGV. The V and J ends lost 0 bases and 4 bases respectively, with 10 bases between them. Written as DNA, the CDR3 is TGTGCCAGCAGCTTAGATCCCGAAGGTTACGAGCAGTACTTC. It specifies CASSLDPEGYEQYF.

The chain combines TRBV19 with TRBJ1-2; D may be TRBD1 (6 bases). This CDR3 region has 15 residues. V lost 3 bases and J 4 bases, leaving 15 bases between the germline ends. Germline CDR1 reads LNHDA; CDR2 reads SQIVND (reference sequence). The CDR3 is CASSMNREVSYGYTF. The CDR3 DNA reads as TGTGCCAGTAGTATGAACAGGGAAGTAAGCTATGGCTACACCTTC.

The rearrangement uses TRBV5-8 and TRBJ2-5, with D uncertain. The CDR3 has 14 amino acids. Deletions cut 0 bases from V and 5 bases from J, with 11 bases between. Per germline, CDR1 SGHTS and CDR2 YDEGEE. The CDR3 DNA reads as TGTGCCAGCAGCTTGGCCTGGACCCGGGAGACCCAGTACTTC. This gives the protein CASSLAWTRETQYF. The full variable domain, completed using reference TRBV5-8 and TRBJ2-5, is EAGVTQSPTHLIKTRGQQATLRCSPISGHTSVYWYQQALGLGLQFLLWYDEGEERNRGNFPPRFSGRQFPNYSSELNVNALELEDSALYLCASSLAWTRETQYFGPGTRLLVL.

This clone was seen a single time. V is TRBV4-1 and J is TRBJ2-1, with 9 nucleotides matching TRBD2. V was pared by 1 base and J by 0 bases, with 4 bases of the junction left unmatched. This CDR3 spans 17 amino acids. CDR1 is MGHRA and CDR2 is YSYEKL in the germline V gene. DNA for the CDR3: TGCGCCAGCAGCCAAGGGGCGGGGGGGGTCTCCTACAATGAGCAGTTCTTC. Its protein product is CASSQGAGGVSYNEQFF.

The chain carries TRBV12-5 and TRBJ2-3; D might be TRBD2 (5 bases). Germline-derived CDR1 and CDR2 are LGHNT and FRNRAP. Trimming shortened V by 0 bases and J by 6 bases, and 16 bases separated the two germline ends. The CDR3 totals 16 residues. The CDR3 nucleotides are TGTGCTAGTGGTTTGGTAATTCGCGCCGGCGGGGATACGCAGTATTTT. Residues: CASGLVIRAGGDTQYF.

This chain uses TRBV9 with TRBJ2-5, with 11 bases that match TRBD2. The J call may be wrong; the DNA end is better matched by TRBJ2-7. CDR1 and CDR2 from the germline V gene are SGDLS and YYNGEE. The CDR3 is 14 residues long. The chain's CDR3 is CASSGLAGFYEQYF. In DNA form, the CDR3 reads TGTGCCAGCAGCGGACTAGCGGGATTTTACGAGCAGTACTTC.

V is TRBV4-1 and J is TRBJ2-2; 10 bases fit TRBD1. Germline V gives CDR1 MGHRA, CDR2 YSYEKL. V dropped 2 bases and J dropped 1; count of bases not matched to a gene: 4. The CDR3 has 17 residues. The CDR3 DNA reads TGCGCCAGCAGCCAATTGCGGGACAGGGGGAACACCGGGGAGCTGTTTTTT. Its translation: CASSQLRDRGNTGELFF.

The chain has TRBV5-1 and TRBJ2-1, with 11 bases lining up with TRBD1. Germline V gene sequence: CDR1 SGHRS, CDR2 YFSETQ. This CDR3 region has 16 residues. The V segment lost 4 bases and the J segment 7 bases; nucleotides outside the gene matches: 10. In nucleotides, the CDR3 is TGCGCCAGCAGCCCAAGTCCCGGGACAGGGGGGAATGAGCAGTTCTTC. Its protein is CASSPSPGTGGNEQFF.

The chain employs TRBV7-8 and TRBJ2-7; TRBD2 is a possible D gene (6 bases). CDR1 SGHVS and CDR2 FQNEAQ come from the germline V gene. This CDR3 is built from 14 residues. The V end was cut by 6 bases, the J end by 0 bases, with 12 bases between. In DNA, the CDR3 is TGTGCCAGCAGTGGGACTGAAAGCTCCTACGAGCAGTACTTC. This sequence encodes CASSGTESSYEQYF.

Here the CDR3 reads CASSLEDRNSPLHF. In nucleotides, the CDR3 is TGTGCCAGCAGCTTAGAGGATCGGAATTCACCCCTCCACTTT. V and J are TRBV7-9 and TRBJ1-6; D not certain. This CDR3 comprises 14 residues. Germline V CDR1 and CDR2: SEHNR, FQNEAQ (reference sequence). The V end was cut by 1 base, the J end by 7 bases, with 8 bases between.